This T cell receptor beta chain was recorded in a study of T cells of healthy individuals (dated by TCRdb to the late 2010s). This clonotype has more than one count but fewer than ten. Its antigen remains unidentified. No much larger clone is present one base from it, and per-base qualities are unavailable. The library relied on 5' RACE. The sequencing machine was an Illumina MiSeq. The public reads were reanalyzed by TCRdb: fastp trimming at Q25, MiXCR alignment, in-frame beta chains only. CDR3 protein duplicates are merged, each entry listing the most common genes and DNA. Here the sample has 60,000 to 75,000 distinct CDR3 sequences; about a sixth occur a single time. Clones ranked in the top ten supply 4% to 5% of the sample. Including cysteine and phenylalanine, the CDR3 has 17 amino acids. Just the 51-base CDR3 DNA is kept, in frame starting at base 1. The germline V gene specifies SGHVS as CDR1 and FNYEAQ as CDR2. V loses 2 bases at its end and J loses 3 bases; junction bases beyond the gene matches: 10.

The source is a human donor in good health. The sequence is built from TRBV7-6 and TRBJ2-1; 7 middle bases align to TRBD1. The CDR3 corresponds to CASSLRISTGHYNEQFF. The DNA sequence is TGTGCCAGCAGCTTACGAATATCGACAGGGCACTACAATGAGCAGTTCTTC. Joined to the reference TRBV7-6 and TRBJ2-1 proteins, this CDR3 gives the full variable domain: GAGVSQSPRYKVTKRGQDVALRCDPISGHVSLYWYRQALGQGPEFLTYFNYEAQQDKSGLPNDRFSAERPEGSISTLTIQRTEQRDSAMYRCASSLRISTGHYNEQFFGPGTRLTVL.